This T cell receptor beta chain was captured in a study of T cell repertoires in cytomegalovirus infection. TCRdb independently ran MiXCR on the reads; one entry per CDR3 protein. Here the sample spans approximately 500,000 distinct CDR3 sequences, around 10% being singletons. Between the trimmed V and J ends, which lost 0 bases and 6 bases, there was a span of 21 bases. The length of the CDR3 is 17 residues. This clonotype was sampled from a human donor in good health (CMV status not recorded). Some clones in this sample may be carry-over from other donors' samples. Sample: PBMCs. The chain links TRBV23-1 to TRBJ2-7; D gene uncertain. Being an ORF, TRBV23-1 has a function that is uncertain. DNA for the CDR3: TGCGCCAGCAGTCAATCGAAACTATACACCCAAAAGGTCGAGCAGTACTTC. It specifies CASSQSKLYTQKVEQYF.